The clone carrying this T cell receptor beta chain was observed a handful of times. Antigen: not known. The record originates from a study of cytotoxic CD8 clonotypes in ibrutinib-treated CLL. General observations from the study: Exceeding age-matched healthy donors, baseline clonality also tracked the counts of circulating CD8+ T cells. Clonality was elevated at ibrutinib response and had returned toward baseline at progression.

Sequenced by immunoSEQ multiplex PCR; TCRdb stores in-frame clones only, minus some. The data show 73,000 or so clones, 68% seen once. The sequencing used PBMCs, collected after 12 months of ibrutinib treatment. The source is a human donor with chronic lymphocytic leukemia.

The CDR3 reads CASGGIGFGAFF. The CDR3 nucleotides read TGTGCCAGCGGGGGAATAGGGTTTGGTGCTTTCTTT. V and J are TRBV27 and TRBJ1-1, with D possibly matching TRBD1 (5 bases). The V and J ends lost 8 bases and 11 bases respectively, with 18 bases between them. The CDR3 contains 12 residues. Germline CDR1 and CDR2: MNHEY and SMNVEV (reference sequence).